These T cell receptor beta chains were read from a single sample in a study of beta chain features in type 1 diabetes. TCRdb's table, derived via immunoSEQ multiplex PCR, lists solely in-frame clones and lacks some. The sample consists of 450,000 or so clones, roughly an eighth of them appearing once. Sequenced input: naive CD4+ T cells from blood. The origin of the receptors is a woman aged 18-29 years in good health. The conserved cysteine and the conserved F or W are not part of the CDR3 here. Each record gives: clone size, J gene, D gene, V gene, CDR3 protein. D genes are given only for firm matches. Size values are once, few and many counts, or a class for expanded clones, and some rows have none.

NA,TRBJ1-1,NA,TRBV5-1,ASSSQGGTEAF
NA,TRBJ1-1,NA,TRBV4-1,ASSQDRGTEAF
few,TRBJ1-3,NA,TRBV21-1,ASSKDVAKPTGNTIY
NA,TRBJ2-2,NA,TRBV5-8,ASSSFAGRAGTGELF
few,TRBJ1-1,NA,TRBV29-1,SSLRITEAF
NA,TRBJ1-1,NA,TRBV13,ASSYYGSPEAF
NA,TRBJ1-2,TRBD1,TRBV29-1,SVADRVNYGYT
NA,TRBJ1-1,NA,TRBV6-6,ASSYGVVNTEAF
few,TRBJ1-5,NA,TRBV13,ASSLGLKGPNDRPQH
few,TRBJ2-2,TRBD1,TRBV28,ASRVDQGAAGELF
few,TRBJ1-4,TRBD1,TRBV25-1,ASSRPGQGREKLF
NA,TRBJ2-7,NA,TRBV6-6,ASSYRPDSNYEQY
NA,TRBJ1-2,NA,TRBV25-1,ASSEYNAPGYT
NA,TRBJ1-1,TRBD1,TRBV14,ASSRRGSMNTEAF
NA,TRBJ2-6,TRBD1,TRBV15,ATSRARGSGANVLT
NA,TRBJ2-1,TRBD1,TRBV7-2,ASSPWTGGEQF
few,TRBJ1-1,NA,TRBV5-4,ASIMLGGNTEAF
few,TRBJ2-7,NA,TRBV6-5,ASSSVAAVY
NA,TRBJ2-5,NA,TRBV5-1,ASSFGVGETQY
NA,TRBJ1-1,NA,TRBV6-6,ATDSGRNTEAF
few,TRBJ2-7,NA,TRBV7-9,ASSLGGQGDEQY
NA,TRBJ2-1,TRBD2,TRBV5-1,ASSGGRADPSYNEQF
NA,TRBJ1-4,NA,TRBV28,ASSLYGEKLF
NA,TRBJ1-2,NA,TRBV6-6,ASSPAGFGYT
NA,TRBJ2-7,NA,TRBV27,ASSLFRDYEQY
few,TRBJ1-5,NA,TRBV19,ASSISGGQPQH
few,TRBJ2-5,NA,TRBV29-1,SVTSQETQY
NA,TRBJ2-7,NA,TRBV7-9,ASGPAQKYEQY
few,TRBJ2-1,NA,TRBV7-9,ASSRGTGSSYNEQF
NA,TRBJ2-5,TRBD1,TRBV11-2,ASSLTRGQETQY
few,TRBJ1-5,NA,TRBV9,ASSVARWGYKPQH
few,TRBJ2-3,NA,TRBV9,ASSVSRDTQY
NA,TRBJ1-1,NA,TRBV6-5,ASSRESMNTEAF
NA,TRBJ2-2,NA,TRBV2,ASRQTGTNTGELF
NA,TRBJ2-5,TRBD1,TRBV19,ASSTRQGETQY
few,TRBJ2-7,NA,TRBV5-1,ASSLDSLYEQY
NA,TRBJ2-3,NA,TRBV9,ASSVVETDTQY
few,TRBJ2-1,TRBD1,TRBV9,ASSATGTGNEQF
few,TRBJ1-4,NA,TRBV5-5,ASSLGPNEKLF
few,TRBJ1-2,NA,TRBV6-5,ASSPDRIYGYT
NA,TRBJ2-4,TRBD1,TRBV4-3,ASSQVKGATEFDIQY
NA,TRBJ2-5,NA,TRBV19,ASSTRGETQY